This T cell receptor beta chain was sequenced during a study of cytomegalovirus exposure and HLA in healthy donors. In the PCR, 60 Vbeta and 13 Jbeta primers were used. TCRdb's table, derived via immunoSEQ multiplex PCR, lists solely in-frame clones and lacks some. The sample contains 100,000 to 150,000 clones, over 60% of which appear only once. This TCR came from a man in his 60s in good health and CMV-seropositive. Sequenced input: PBMCs.

The CDR3 sequence is CASSFGTQGEAFF. The CDR3 nucleotides read TGTGCCAGCAGCTTTGGGACCCAGGGGGAAGCTTTCTTT. This chain uses TRBV7-8 with TRBJ1-1; D is perhaps TRBD1 (6 bases). The length of the CDR3 is 13 residues. Per germline, CDR1 SGHVS and CDR2 FQNEAQ. The V gene lost 3 bases and the J gene lost 8 bases, with 13 bases spanning the gap.